The rows below give T cell receptor beta chains drawn from one sample of a study of vaccination and CD4 T cells after COVID-19. These TCRs are of unknown antigen specificity. TCRdb re-analysed the PCR reads in MiXCR, keeping a single row per CDR3 protein. The sample lists about 19,000 distinct CDR3 sequences, 55% seen once, with around 7.5% in the top ten. The sample comprised CD4+ T cells from blood, cultured in vitro. These receptors originate from a human donor who had recovered from COVID-19. Each CDR3 is given with its conserved first and last residue. The D gene is left open where the match is weak. Rows may omit the clone size; those that give it use once, few, many or a size class.

TRBJ2-3 TRBV5-5 NA TRBD2 TGTGCCAGCAGCCGCGGACTAGCGGAGACAGATACGCAGTATTTT CASSRGLAETDTQYF
TRBJ2-4 TRBV19 NA NA TGTGCCAGTAGTGTATCGGGCTTAACTCTAGCCAAAAACATTCAGTACTTC CASSVSGLTLAKNIQYF
TRBJ2-3 TRBV2 NA NA TGTGCCAGCAAACGGACTGCCTCGAGCACAGATACGCAGTATTTT CASKRTASSTDTQYF
TRBJ2-7 TRBV12-3/TRBV12-4 NA NA TGTGCCAGCAGGCGTCGGACGGGACCCTACGAGCAGTACTTC CASRRRTGPYEQYF
TRBJ1-5 TRBV10-3 NA NA TGTGCCATCAGTAGTGGGACAAGGAATCAGCCCCAGCATTTT CAISSGTRNQPQHF
TRBJ2-1 TRBV12-3/TRBV12-4 NA TRBD2 TGTGCCAGCCTAGGGGACTATCGTGGGACTAGCAATGAGCAGTTCTTC CASLGDYRGTSNEQFF
TRBJ1-5 TRBV19 NA NA TGTGCCAGTAGTATATCTTGGGACGGGAATCAGCCCCAGCATTTT CASSISWDGNQPQHF
TRBJ2-5 TRBV6-2/TRBV6-3 few TRBD1 TGTGCCAGCAGTTACAGGGGGCTTGAGACCCAGTACTTC CASSYRGLETQYF
TRBJ1-5 TRBV27 NA NA TGTGCCAGCAGTTTACTTGGTGAGAGCAATCAGCCCCAGCATTTT CASSLLGESNQPQHF
TRBJ1-6 TRBV6-1 NA NA TGTGCCAGCAAAGCAACGGACTCCTATTCACCCCTCCACTTT CASKATDSYSPLHF
TRBJ1-5 TRBV15 medium-sized NA TGTGCCACCAGCAGAGATCCCGAGAATCAGCCCCAGCATTTT CATSRDPENQPQHF
TRBJ2-6 TRBV2 NA NA TGTGCCAGCAGTGAGGTGGGCAGCCATTTCCCTGGGGCCAACGTCCTGACTTTC CASSEVGSHFPGANVLTF
TRBJ1-1 TRBV12-1 few NA TGTGCCAGCAGCTTGAACAGGGCGGACACTGAAGCTTTCTTT CASSLNRADTEAFF
TRBJ1-1 TRBV20-1 NA NA TGCAGTGCTAGGGCGGACCGCCGGACTGAAGCTTTCTTT CSARADRRTEAFF
TRBJ2-3 TRBV7-2 NA NA TGTGCCAGCAGCCCGGGACACCCCACAGATACGCAGTATTTT CASSPGHPTDTQYF
TRBJ1-4 TRBV7-8 NA NA TGTGCCAGCAGCTTAGGCGGGGGCTCAACTAATGAAAAACTGTTTTTT CASSLGGGSTNEKLFF
TRBJ2-2 TRBV6-1 NA NA TGTGCCAGCAAGGCCCGACCTAACACCGGGGAGCTGTTTTTT CASKARPNTGELFF
TRBJ2-3 TRBV20-1 NA NA TGCAGTGCTAGACTCGGTGGGGATACGCAGTATTTT CSARLGGDTQYF
TRBJ2-3 TRBV6-2/TRBV6-3 NA TRBD2 TGTGCCAGCAAAGCGGGAATCACAGATACGCAGTATTTT CASKAGITDTQYF
TRBJ1-5 TRBV2 NA TRBD1 TGTGCCAGCACACGGACAGGGGGCCGTCAGCCCCAGCATTTT CASTRTGGRQPQHF
TRBJ2-4 TRBV27 NA TRBD2 TGTGCCAGCAGCCCCGAGGGACTAGCGGGAGGACTTCAGTACTTC CASSPEGLAGGLQYF
TRBJ1-2 TRBV5-4 NA NA TGTGCCAGCAGCATACCGAGGACGTCTCGGGGAGGCTACACCTTC CASSIPRTSRGGYTF
TRBJ2-2 TRBV7-2 NA NA TGTGCCAGCAGCTTAAACGCCCCCCAGACCGGGGAGCTGTTTTTT CASSLNAPQTGELFF
TRBJ2-1 TRBV20-1 NA TRBD2 TGCAGTGCTCGCGATAGGACTAGCGGGAGGGCAAGTGAGCAGTTCTTC CSARDRTSGRASEQFF
TRBJ1-1 TRBV6-1 NA NA TGTGCCAGCAGAAAAACAGGGATAAACACTGAAGCTTTCTTT CASRKTGINTEAFF
TRBJ2-7 TRBV7-6 NA NA TGTGCCAGCAGCTCAGGAGACATGCTACGAGGGCAGTACTTC CASSSGDMLRGQYF
TRBJ1-5 TRBV9 NA NA TGTGCCAGCAGCGTAGACGCTAATCAGCCCCAGCATTTT CASSVDANQPQHF
TRBJ1-4 TRBV4-2 NA NA TGTGCCAGCAGCCGGGGGGGGTGGACAACTAATGAAAAACTGTTTTTT CASSRGGWTTNEKLFF
TRBJ1-2 TRBV4-3 NA NA TGCGCCAGCAGCCAAGATCTGGTTCTTGGCACGAGCCCTGAGATGAGCTACACCTTC CASSQDLVLGTSPEMSYTF
TRBJ1-2 TRBV29-1 NA TRBD1 TGCAGCGTTGCAACTTTAAGGACAGGGACGACTAACTATGGCTACACCTTC CSVATLRTGTTNYGYTF
TRBJ1-5 TRBV7-2 NA TRBD1 TGTGCCAGCAGCCTGACAGGGGGCAATCAGCCCCAGCATTTT CASSLTGGNQPQHF
TRBJ1-2 TRBV19 NA NA TGTGCCAGCCTGGCTGAGGAAGGCTACACCTTC CASLAEEGYTF
TRBJ1-5 TRBV28 NA NA TGTGCCAGCAGTTTAGGGGGGGTCCCGGGGCCCCAGCATTTT CASSLGGVPGPQHF
TRBJ1-3 TRBV4-1 NA NA TGCGCCAGCAGCCCAGTCAACAGGGATGGAAACACCATATATTTT CASSPVNRDGNTIYF
TRBJ2-1 TRBV12-3/TRBV12-4 NA TRBD1 TGTGCCAGCCGTGGACAGGAACCATACAATGAGCAGTTCTTC CASRGQEPYNEQFF
TRBJ1-5 TRBV20-1 NA NA TGCAGTGCTAGAGGGCAGACACAGGTCCCCCAGCATTTT CSARGQTQVPQHF
TRBJ2-2 TRBV27 NA TRBD2 TGTGCCAGCAGTTCACTGACTAGCACGGGGAACACCGGGGAGCTGTTTTTT CASSSLTSTGNTGELFF
TRBJ1-5 TRBV5-1 NA TRBD1 TGCGCCAGCAGCCAGGGGGTAGGAGGCAATCAGCCCCAGCATTTT CASSQGVGGNQPQHF
TRBJ1-5 TRBV20-1 few NA TGCAGTGCTAGAGACCCAGAGGGGGGGCATCAGCCCCAGCATTTT CSARDPEGGHQPQHF
TRBJ2-3 TRBV4-3 NA TRBD2 TGCGCCAGCAGCCTTACGGTTACTAGCGGGAATTGGGATACGCAGTATTTT CASSLTVTSGNWDTQYF
TRBJ1-1 TRBV21-1 NA NA TGTGCCAGCAGCAAAGGGCAGGTGAACACTGAAGCTTTCTTT CASSKGQVNTEAFF
TRBJ1-6 TRBV20-1 NA TRBD1 TGCAGTGCAAGGACAGGAGCGGGATCACCCCTCCACTTT CSARTGAGSPLHF
TRBJ2-2 TRBV20-1 few NA TGCAGTGCTAGAGGTCCCGGGAGCGACACCGGGGAGCTGTTTTTT CSARGPGSDTGELFF
TRBJ1-6 TRBV14 NA NA TGTGCCAGCAGCCAAGGGGTACATTCACCCCTCCACTTT CASSQGVHSPLHF
TRBJ2-4 TRBV27 few NA TGTGCCAGCAGTTCCGGGACAACTATAGCCAAAAACATTCAGTACTTC CASSSGTTIAKNIQYF
TRBJ2-1 TRBV20-1 NA TRBD2 TGCAGTGTCCTTGCCACCGGGACTATCTCCTACAATGAGCAGTTCTTC CSVLATGTISYNEQFF
TRBJ1-3 TRBV2 NA NA TGTGCCAGCAGTGCTACGGGGACCAGCTCTGGAAACACCATATATTTT CASSATGTSSGNTIYF